This T cell receptor beta chain was documented in a study of blood T cell repertoires in COVID-19. CDR1 is MDHEN and CDR2 is SYDVKM in the germline V gene. Trimming cost V 6 bases and J 9 bases; bases outside gene matches: 7. The CDR3 contains 13 residues. Produced via immunoSEQ multiplex PCR; TCRdb's table is partial and in-frame only. In the table there are roughly 500,000 clones, 80% to 90% of which are singletons. The source of this sequence is a man younger than 35 with COVID-19, enrolled during active disease. The chain combines TRBV28 with TRBJ2-2, with TRBD1 matching over 7 bases. Sequencing was carried out using peripheral blood. CDR3 in DNA: TGTGCCAGCAGCCTCAACAGGGGTTGGGAGCTGTTTTTT. Translating gives CASSLNRGWELFF.